The 16 T cell receptor beta chains below come from one sample, sequenced in a study of blood T cell repertoires in COVID-19. Assay used: immunoSEQ multiplex PCR; TCRdb lists only in-frame clones, some missing. Of tens of thousands of clones in the sample, more than 75% were seen once. The sequencing sample was made of peripheral blood. All receptors come from a human donor in a cohort sampled during active COVID-19.

V gene TRBV28 combines with J gene TRBJ1-5, with D uncertain. CDR1 and CDR2 from the germline V gene are MDHEN and SYDVKM. The CDR3 extends over 12 amino acids. V gave up 6 bases and J gave up 11 bases, with 14 bases separating them. The CDR3 DNA is TGTGCCAGCAGCCCCCGGTCCTTGACCCAGCATTTT. Protein product: CASSPRSLTQHF.

This chain connects TRBV5-5 to TRBJ2-3; 7 nucleotides line up with TRBD2. The CDR3 covers 15 residues. From germline, CDR1 is SGHKS and CDR2 YYEKEE (reference sequence). The V gene end was trimmed by 5 bases and the J gene end by 3 bases; junction bases not matched to a gene: 9. CDR3 protein: CASSLASGRTDTQYF. In DNA form, the CDR3 reads TGTGCCAGCAGTCTCGCTAGCGGAAGGACAGATACGCAGTATTTT.

The rearrangement links TRBV2 to TRBJ2-5; the match to TRBD1 covers 7 bases. Per germline, CDR1 SNHLY and CDR2 FYNNEI. The CDR3 runs to 14 residues. V shed 2 bases, J shed 4 bases, and the junction held 4 bases outside the gene matches. The CDR3, as DNA: TGTGCCAGCAGTGAACCGAGGGGGCGAGAGACCCAGTACTTC. This translates into CASSEPRGRETQYF.

The chain is built from TRBV5-4 and TRBJ1-4, with D tentatively TRBD1 (6 bases). Between the trimmed V and J ends, which lost 2 bases and 6 bases, there was a span of 8 bases. Germline CDR1 SGHNT, CDR2 YYREEE (reference sequence). The CDR3 extends over 13 amino acids. Here the CDR3 reads CASSFGGDEKLFF. The CDR3, as DNA: TGTGCCAGCAGCTTTGGGGGCGATGAAAAACTGTTTTTT.

The chain joins TRBV7-9 to TRBJ2-5, with 9 bases identical to TRBD1. Per germline, CDR1 SEHNR and CDR2 FQNEAQ (reference sequence). J gave up 3 bases and V 3 bases, and 8 bases lay outside the gene matches. The CDR3 is made up of 16 amino acids. The CDR3 is CASSFSPGQGKETQYF. CDR3 nucleotides: TGTGCCAGCAGCTTCTCGCCGGGACAGGGAAAAGAGACCCAGTACTTC.

The chain uses TRBV6-5 and TRBJ1-4; 7 positions agree with TRBD1. From germline, CDR1 is MNHEY and CDR2 SVGAGI. The CDR3 is made up of 15 amino acids. Trimming at V came to 8 bases and at J to 0 bases, leaving 6 bases not matched to a gene. The DNA of the CDR3 is TGTGCCAGCTTCGACAGGGCTACAACTAATGAAAAACTGTTTTTT. Translated: CASFDRATTNEKLFF.

This chain joins TRBV10-2 and TRBJ2-7; the D gene is possibly TRBD2 (6 bases). The V gene lost 5 bases and the J gene lost 3 bases, with 14 bases spanning the gap. The CDR3 length is 14 residues. Germline V gene data show CDR1 as WSHSY and CDR2 as SAAADI. CDR3 DNA: TGCGCCAGCAGTATCCGGGACTCGCACTACGAGCAGTACTTC. It encodes CASSIRDSHYEQYF.

This chain connects TRBV6-4 to TRBJ2-3; D gene ambiguous. Per the germline V gene, CDR1 is MRHNA and CDR2 is SNTAGT. This CDR3 has 14 residues. Trimming removed 0 bases at V and 6 bases at J, with 10 bases between. The DNA for the CDR3 is TGTGCCAGCAGTGACTCGGCATCACCGGATACGCAGTATTTT. This encodes CASSDSASPDTQYF.

The chain joins TRBV5-4 to TRBJ2-5, with 7 positions matching TRBD1. The V gene end was trimmed by 0 bases and the J gene end by 5 bases; junction bases not matched to a gene: 4. The germline CDR1 and CDR2 sequences are SGHNT and YYREEE (reference sequence). The CDR3 is made up of 14 amino acids. The CDR3 sequence: CASSLARGYETQYF. CDR3 nucleotides: TGTGCCAGCAGCTTGGCCAGGGGGTACGAGACCCAGTACTTC.

The chain combines TRBV18 with TRBJ2-1; 12 bases map to TRBD2. Germline trimming cut 4 bases from V and 7 bases from J; bases unmatched to any gene: 14. The CDR3 extends over 18 amino acids. Germline V gene lookup returns CDR1 KGHSH and CDR2 LQKENI. DNA for the CDR3: TGTGCCAGCTCACGGCGACTAGCGGGAGTTCCGGCCCCAAATGAGCAGTTCTTC. Translation: CASSRRLAGVPAPNEQFF.

This chain links TRBV28 with TRBJ2-7, with a possible D match to TRBD1 (6 bases). The CDR3 loop spans 12 amino acids. Trimming stripped 8 bases from V and 7 bases from J, with 15 bases between. The germline V gene encodes CDR1 MDHEN and CDR2 SYDVKM. The CDR3 loop is CASRWTVGEQYF. The CDR3 region has the DNA TGTGCCAGCCGCTGGACAGTGGGTGAGCAGTACTTC.

V is TRBV5-1 and J is TRBJ2-5; D perhaps matches TRBD2 (5 bases). Germline-derived CDR1 and CDR2 are SGHRS and YFSETQ. This CDR3 has 14 residues. Trimming removed 4 bases from V and 2 bases from J, with 12 bases in between. CDR3 nucleotide sequence: TGCGCCAGCAGCCCCGGAGGCGAGCAAGAGACCCAGTACTTC. This translates into CASSPGGEQETQYF.

The chain couples TRBV6-2 or TRBV6-3 to TRBJ2-7, with 7 bases aligning to TRBD2. J lost 2 bases, V lost 7 bases, and 8 bases had no gene match. Germline V gives CDR1 MNHEY, CDR2 SVGEGT. This CDR3 has 14 amino acids. The CDR3 nucleotides read TGTGCCAGCACCCCTAGCGGCCTGGCCTACGAGCAGTACTTC. It specifies CASTPSGLAYEQYF.

This clone is a singleton in its sample. The chain is built from TRBV5-4 and TRBJ2-2; 7 nucleotides match TRBD1. The germline V gene has CDR1 SGHNT and CDR2 YYREEE (reference sequence). V lost 4 bases to trimming and J lost 4 bases; unmatched junction nucleotides: 10. The CDR3 has 16 amino acids. The CDR3 DNA reads TGTGCCAGCAGCCCCGGGACAGTTAGTGGCACCGGGGAGCTGTTTTTT. It yields the protein CASSPGTVSGTGELFF.

The chain recombines TRBV27 with TRBJ1-4; D is uncertain. Trimming cost V 3 bases and J 5 bases, with 7 bases left between them. This CDR3 region has 13 residues. Germline CDR1 is MNHEY and CDR2 is SMNVEV (reference sequence). The CDR3, as DNA: TGTGCCAGCAGTTTTGTGGGCAATGAAAAACTGTTTTTT. Protein product: CASSFVGNEKLFF.

This sequence joins TRBV19 and TRBJ1-1, with TRBD1 as a possible D gene (5 bases). CDR1 and CDR2 (germline): LNHDA, SQIVND (reference sequence). The CDR3 is 15 amino acids. The V end was cut by 2 bases, the J end by 1 base, with 11 bases between. DNA for the CDR3: TGTGCCAGTAGTATAAGCAGGGCCCCGAACACTGAAGCTTTCTTT. This translates into CASSISRAPNTEAFF.